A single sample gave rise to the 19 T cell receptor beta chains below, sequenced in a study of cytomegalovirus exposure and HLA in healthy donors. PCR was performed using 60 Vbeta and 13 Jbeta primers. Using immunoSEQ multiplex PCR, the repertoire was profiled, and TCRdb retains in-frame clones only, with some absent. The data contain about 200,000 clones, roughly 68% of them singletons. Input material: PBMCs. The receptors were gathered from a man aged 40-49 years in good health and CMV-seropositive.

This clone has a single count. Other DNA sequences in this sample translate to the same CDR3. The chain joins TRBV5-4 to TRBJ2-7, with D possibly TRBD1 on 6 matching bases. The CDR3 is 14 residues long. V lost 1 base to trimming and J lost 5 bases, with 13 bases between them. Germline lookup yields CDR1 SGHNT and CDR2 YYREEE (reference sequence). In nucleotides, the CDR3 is TGTGCCAGCAGCTTGCGGCAGGGGCAAGACGAGCAGTACTTC. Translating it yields CASSLRQGQDEQYF.

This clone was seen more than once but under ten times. CDR3: CASSQMGSKQGRSSYNEQFF. The CDR3 DNA follows: TGCGCCAGCAGCCAGATGGGGTCCAAACAGGGGAGAAGCTCCTACAATGAGCAGTTCTTC. The chain has TRBV4-3 and TRBJ2-1; 7 nucleotides line up with TRBD1. From germline, CDR1 is LGHNA and CDR2 YSLEER. The junction had 17 bases not matched to a gene; V was cut back by 3 bases and J by 0 bases. This CDR3 comprises 20 residues.

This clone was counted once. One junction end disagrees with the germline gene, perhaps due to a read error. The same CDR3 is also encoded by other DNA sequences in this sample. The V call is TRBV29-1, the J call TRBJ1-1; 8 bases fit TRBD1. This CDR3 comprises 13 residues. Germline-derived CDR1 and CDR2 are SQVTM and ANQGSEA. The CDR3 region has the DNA TGCAGCGTTGGGACAGGGAAAGTGTCTGAGGCTTTCTTT. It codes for CSVGTGKVSEAFF.

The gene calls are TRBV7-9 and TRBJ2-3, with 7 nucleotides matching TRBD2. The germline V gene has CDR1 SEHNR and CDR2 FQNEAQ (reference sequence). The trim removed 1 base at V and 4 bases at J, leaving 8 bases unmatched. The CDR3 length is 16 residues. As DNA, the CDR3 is TGTGCCAGCAGCTTAGAGTGGGACTACCATCCAGATACGCAGTATTTT. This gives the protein CASSLEWDYHPDTQYF.

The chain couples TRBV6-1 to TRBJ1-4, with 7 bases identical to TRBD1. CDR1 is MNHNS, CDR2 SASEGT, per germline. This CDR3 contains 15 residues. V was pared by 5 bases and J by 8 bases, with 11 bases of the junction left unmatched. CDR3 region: CASSTPGQSAEKLFF. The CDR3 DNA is TGTGCCAGCAGTACTCCGGGACAGAGCGCGGAAAAACTGTTTTTT.

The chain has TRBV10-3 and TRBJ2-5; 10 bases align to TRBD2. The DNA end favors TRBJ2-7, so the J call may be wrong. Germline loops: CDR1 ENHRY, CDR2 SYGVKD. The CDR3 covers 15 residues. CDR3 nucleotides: TGTGCCATCAGTACGGGGACTAGCGTCACCTACGAGCAGTACTTC. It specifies CAISTGTSVTYEQYF.

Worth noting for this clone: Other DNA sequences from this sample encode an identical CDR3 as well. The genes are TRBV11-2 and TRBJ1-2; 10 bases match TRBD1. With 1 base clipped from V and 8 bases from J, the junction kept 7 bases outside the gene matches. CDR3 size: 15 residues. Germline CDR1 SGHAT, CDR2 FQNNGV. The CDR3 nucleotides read TGTGCCAGCAGCTTAGGCGGACAGGGGGAGGGCGGCTACACCTTC. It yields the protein CASSLGGQGEGGYTF. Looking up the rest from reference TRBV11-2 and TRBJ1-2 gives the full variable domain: EAGVAQSPRYKIIEKRQSVAFWCNPISGHATLYWYQQILGQGPKLLIQFQNNGVVDDSQLPKDRFSAERLKGVDSTLKIQPAKLEDSAVYLCASSLGGQGEGGYTFGSGTRLTVV.

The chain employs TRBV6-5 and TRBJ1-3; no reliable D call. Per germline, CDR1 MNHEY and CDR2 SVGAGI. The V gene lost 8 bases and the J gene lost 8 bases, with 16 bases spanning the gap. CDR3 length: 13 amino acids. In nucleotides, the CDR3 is TGTGCCAGCCTCAGTGATCTGGTGGACACCATATATTTT. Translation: CASLSDLVDTIYF.

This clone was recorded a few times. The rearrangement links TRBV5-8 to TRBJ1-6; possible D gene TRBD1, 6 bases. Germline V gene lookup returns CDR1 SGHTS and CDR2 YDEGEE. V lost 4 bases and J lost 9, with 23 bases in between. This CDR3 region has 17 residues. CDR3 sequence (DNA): TGTGCCAGCAGCCCAGGCCCGGGACACGTCCTAGGTTCACCCCTCCACTTT. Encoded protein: CASSPGPGHVLGSPLHF.

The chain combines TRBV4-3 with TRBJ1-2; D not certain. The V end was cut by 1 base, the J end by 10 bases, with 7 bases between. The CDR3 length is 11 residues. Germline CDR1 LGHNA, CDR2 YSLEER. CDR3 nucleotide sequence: TGCGCCAGCAGCCAAGTCGGGGACTACACCTTC. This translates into CASSQVGDYTF.

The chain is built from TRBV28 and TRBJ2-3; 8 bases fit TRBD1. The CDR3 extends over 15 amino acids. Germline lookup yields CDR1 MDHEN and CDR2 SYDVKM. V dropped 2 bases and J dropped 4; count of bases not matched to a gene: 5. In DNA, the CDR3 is TGTGCCAGCAGTTTACGAACGGACAGGGCAGATACGCAGTATTTT. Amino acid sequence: CASSLRTDRADTQYF.

The CDR3 protein is CASSGSGGARETQYF. The DNA of the CDR3 is TGTGCCAGCAGTGGTAGCGGGGGGGCCAGGGAGACCCAGTACTTC. This chain uses TRBV2 with TRBJ2-5, with 11 nucleotides matching TRBD2. V was clipped by 4 bases and J by 5 bases; unmatched bases: 6. The CDR3 is 15 residues long. Per the germline V gene, CDR1 is SNHLY and CDR2 is FYNNEI.

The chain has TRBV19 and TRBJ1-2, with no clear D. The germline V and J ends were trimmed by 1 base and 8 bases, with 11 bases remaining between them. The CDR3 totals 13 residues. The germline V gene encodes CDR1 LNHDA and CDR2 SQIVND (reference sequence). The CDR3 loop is CASSIVPGQGYTF. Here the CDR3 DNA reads TGTGCCAGTAGTATAGTTCCAGGTCAAGGCTACACCTTC.

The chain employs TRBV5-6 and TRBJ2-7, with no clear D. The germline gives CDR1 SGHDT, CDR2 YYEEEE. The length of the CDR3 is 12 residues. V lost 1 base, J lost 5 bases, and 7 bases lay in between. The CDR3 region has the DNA TGTGCCAGCAGCTTGACGAGCGACGAGCAGTACTTC. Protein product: CASSLTSDEQYF.

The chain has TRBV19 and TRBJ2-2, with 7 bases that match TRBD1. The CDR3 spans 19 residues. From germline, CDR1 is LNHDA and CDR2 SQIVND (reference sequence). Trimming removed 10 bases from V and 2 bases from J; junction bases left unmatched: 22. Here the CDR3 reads CATSARSRGILKNTGELFF. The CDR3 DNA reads TGTGCCACCTCTGCTAGGTCCAGGGGGATTTTAAAAAACACCGGGGAGCTGTTTTTT.

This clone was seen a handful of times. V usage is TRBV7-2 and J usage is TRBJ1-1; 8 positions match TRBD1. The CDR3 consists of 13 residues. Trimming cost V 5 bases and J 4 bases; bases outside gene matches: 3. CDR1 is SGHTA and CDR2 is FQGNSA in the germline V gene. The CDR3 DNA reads TGTGCCAGCAGCACGACAGGGGCCACTGAAGCTTTCTTT. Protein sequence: CASSTTGATEAFF.

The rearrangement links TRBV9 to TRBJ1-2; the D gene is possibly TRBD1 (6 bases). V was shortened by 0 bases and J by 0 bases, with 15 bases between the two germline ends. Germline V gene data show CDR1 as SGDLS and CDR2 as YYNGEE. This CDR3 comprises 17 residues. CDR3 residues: CASSVATFGGANYGYTF. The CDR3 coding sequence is TGTGCCAGCAGCGTAGCTACCTTTGGGGGCGCTAACTATGGCTACACCTTC.

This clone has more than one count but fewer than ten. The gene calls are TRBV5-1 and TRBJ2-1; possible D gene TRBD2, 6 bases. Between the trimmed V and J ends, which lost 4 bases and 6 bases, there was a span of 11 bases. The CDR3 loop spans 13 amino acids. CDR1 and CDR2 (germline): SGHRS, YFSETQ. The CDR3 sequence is CASSPTTSNEQFF. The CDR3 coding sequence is TGCGCCAGCAGCCCTACGACTAGCAATGAGCAGTTCTTC.

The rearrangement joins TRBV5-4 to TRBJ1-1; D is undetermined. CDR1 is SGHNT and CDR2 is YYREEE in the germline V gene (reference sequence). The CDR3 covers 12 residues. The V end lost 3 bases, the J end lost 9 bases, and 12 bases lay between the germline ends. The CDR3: CASSSPGGQAFF. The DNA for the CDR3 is TGTGCCAGCAGCTCCCCGGGAGGGCAAGCTTTCTTT.